These 21 T cell receptor beta chains came from one sample sequenced in a study of blood T cell repertoires in COVID-19. Clones were sequenced by immunoSEQ multiplex PCR, and TCRdb holds only the in-frame ones, with some missing. Among hundreds of thousands of clones, about 87% were seen once, and the ten largest hold about 3%. Sequencing input: PBMCs or T cells enriched from blood (not recorded which). The receptor source for this set is a woman in her forties or fifties who had recovered from COVID-19.

This chain joins TRBV2 and TRBJ1-1, with 10 bases that match TRBD1. The V and J ends lost 5 bases and 8 bases, in that order; junction bases with no gene match: 8. There are 14 residues in the CDR3. Germline-derived CDR1 and CDR2 are SNHLY and FYNNEI. The chain's CDR3 is CASSRDRGSQEAFF. CDR3 coding DNA: TGTGCCAGCAGTCGGGACAGGGGTTCACAAGAAGCTTTCTTT.

This clone was detected only once. V usage is TRBV28 and J usage is TRBJ2-7; 7 bases match TRBD2. J gave up 4 bases and V 5 bases, and 11 bases lay outside the gene matches. CDR3 length: 15 residues. Per germline, CDR1 MDHEN and CDR2 SYDVKM. CDR3 sequence (DNA): TGTGCCAGCAGTCGTCGGAGGGGAGGGAGGTACGAGCAGTACTTC. Protein: CASSRRRGGRYEQYF.

The CDR3 region has the DNA TGTGCCAGCAGTGACGGGACTAGCGGGAGGGCCAACACCGGGGAGCTGTTTTTT. Translated: CASSDGTSGRANTGELFF. V gene TRBV6-4 combines with J gene TRBJ2-2, with 16 bases lining up with TRBD2. The CDR3 is 18 amino acids. The germline CDR1 and CDR2 sequences are MRHNA and SNTAGT. The V segment lost 2 bases and the J segment 2 bases; nucleotides outside the gene matches: 2.

V and J are TRBV19 and TRBJ1-1, with D possibly TRBD1 on 5 matching bases. Deletions cut 1 base from V and 7 bases from J, with 10 bases between. The germline V gene has CDR1 LNHDA and CDR2 SQIVND (reference sequence). This CDR3 is 13 amino acids long. CDR3 bases: TGTGCCAGTAGTATAGGCGCCGGGGGTGAAGCTTTCTTT. Its protein product is CASSIGAGGEAFF.

The V gene is TRBV6-5, the J gene TRBJ2-2, with 7 bases fitting TRBD1. With 6 bases clipped from V and 5 bases from J, the junction kept 6 bases outside the gene matches. This CDR3 comprises 14 residues. Per germline, CDR1 MNHEY and CDR2 SVGAGI. DNA of the CDR3: TGTGCCAGCAGCTGGGACAGTGCTACCGGGGAGCTGTTTTTT. This sequence encodes CASSWDSATGELFF.

J is TRBJ2-2 and V is TRBV5-1; 8 bases line up with TRBD2. V shed 2 bases and J 5 bases; nucleotides not matched to a gene: 5. The V gene's germline CDR1 is SGHRS and CDR2 YFSETQ. CDR3 size: 15 residues. This chain's CDR3 is CASSFGREVTGELFF. CDR3 coding DNA: TGCGCCAGCAGCTTTGGGCGGGAGGTGACCGGGGAGCTGTTTTTT.

The rearrangement links TRBV4-3 to TRBJ1-1; D is unresolved. V lost 1 base and J lost 8, with 5 bases in between. The germline CDR1 and CDR2 sequences are LGHNA and YSLEER. The CDR3 extends over 11 amino acids. The DNA of the CDR3 is TGCGCCAGCAGCCAAGGGAGGGAAGCTTTCTTT. This gives the protein CASSQGREAFF.

This clone was counted only a few times. V gene TRBV11-2 combines with J gene TRBJ2-7; 8 nucleotides line up with TRBD2. V lost 4 bases and J lost 6; bases outside the gene matches: 8. Germline loops: CDR1 SGHAT, CDR2 FQNNGV. The CDR3 sequence is 14 residues long. Here the CDR3 reads CASSSISGKGEQYF. The DNA for the CDR3 is TGTGCCAGCAGCTCGATTAGCGGGAAAGGCGAGCAGTACTTC.

This sequence joins TRBV3-1 (or the pseudogene TRBV3-2) and TRBJ1-6, with D tentatively TRBD1 (5 bases). The CDR3 is made up of 13 amino acids. CDR1 is LGHDT, CDR2 YNNKEL, per germline (reference sequence). V was cut by 4 bases and J by 9 bases, with 10 bases left in between. The CDR3 coding sequence is TGTGCCAGCAGCCCTGACAGTACTTCACCCCTCCACTTT. This codes for CASSPDSTSPLHF.

The chain employs TRBV6-2 or TRBV6-3 and TRBJ2-7; 9 bases agree with TRBD2. V was pared by 5 bases and J by 6 bases, with 11 bases of the junction left unmatched. There are 15 residues in the CDR3. Germline assignment: CDR1 MNHEY and CDR2 SVGEGT. The CDR3, as DNA: TGTGCCAGCAGTGGTCAAGTAGCGGGAGCTAGCGAGCAGTACTTC. Protein product: CASSGQVAGASEQYF.

The chain links TRBV7-9 to TRBJ2-3; 7 bases are a match to TRBD2. The V gene's germline CDR1 is SEHNR and CDR2 FQNEAQ (reference sequence). Germline trimming cut 3 bases from V and 3 bases from J; bases unmatched to any gene: 6. The CDR3 runs to 15 residues. This chain's CDR3 is CASSFIAGGTDTQYF. The CDR3 DNA is TGTGCCAGCAGCTTTATAGCGGGCGGTACAGATACGCAGTATTTT.

This chain connects TRBV9 to TRBJ2-1; 10 bases map to TRBD2. This CDR3 has 15 residues. Germline CDR1 reads SGDLS; CDR2 reads YYNGEE. J lost 5 bases, V lost 0 bases, and 2 bases had no gene match. The CDR3 region has the DNA TGTGCCAGCAGCGTAGGTCTAGCGGGAGACAATGAGCAGTTCTTC. This translates into CASSVGLAGDNEQFF.

The chain uses TRBV11-2 and TRBJ1-4, with 9 positions matching TRBD1. This CDR3 region has 14 residues. V lost 3 bases to trimming and J lost 7 bases; unmatched junction nucleotides: 3. Germline loops: CDR1 SGHAT, CDR2 FQNNGV. CDR3 sequence: CASSFRTGVEKLFF. The CDR3 DNA is TGTGCCAGCAGCTTCCGGACAGGGGTTGAAAAACTGTTTTTT.

This sequence joins TRBV10-3 and TRBJ2-1; no definite D call. Trimming removed 4 bases from V and 7 bases from J, with 14 bases in between. Germline-derived CDR1 and CDR2 are ENHRY and SYGVKD. This CDR3 spans 14 amino acids. The DNA for the CDR3 is TGTGCCATCAGTGCGCAGTCTTTGGTGAATGAGCAGTTCTTC. This codes for CAISAQSLVNEQFF.

The V and J genes are TRBV5-1 and TRBJ2-1; 13 bases fit TRBD2. The CDR3 runs 17 residues. The germline CDR1 and CDR2 sequences are SGHRS and YFSETQ. Trimming cost V 0 bases and J 6 bases; bases outside gene matches: 6. CDR3 coding DNA: TGCGCCAGCAGCTTGGCCCCGGGACTAGCGGGACGCAATGAGCAGTTCTTC. This sequence encodes CASSLAPGLAGRNEQFF.

The count of this clone is one. The genes are TRBV2 and TRBJ1-5; no definite D call. CDR3 length: 16 residues. From germline, CDR1 is SNHLY and CDR2 FYNNEI. Trimming cost V 4 bases and J 4 bases, with 17 bases left between them. The CDR3 region is CASSGPLSGENQPQHF. CDR3 coding DNA: TGTGCCAGCAGTGGACCTCTCTCCGGGGAGAATCAGCCCCAGCATTTT.

This chain links TRBV7-8 with TRBJ1-2; D may be TRBD1 (6 bases). The ends were cut back, 2 bases at V and 4 bases at J, with 11 bases in the middle. CDR1 SGHVS and CDR2 FQNEAQ come from the germline V gene. The CDR3 sequence is 14 residues long. The chain's CDR3 is CASSLLGQIYGYTF. In DNA form, the CDR3 reads TGTGCCAGCAGCTTATTAGGACAGATCTATGGCTACACCTTC.

The chain joins TRBV18 to TRBJ1-1, with D possibly being TRBD1 (5 bases). The V end lost 3 bases, the J end lost 5 bases, and 19 bases lay between the germline ends. This CDR3 contains 16 residues. From germline, CDR1 is KGHSH and CDR2 LQKENI. The CDR3 loop is CASSPLQVSKGTEAFF. The CDR3 region has the DNA TGTGCCAGCTCACCGTTACAGGTCTCAAAGGGAACTGAAGCTTTCTTT.

The chain uses TRBV19 and TRBJ2-5; D remains ambiguous. Germline V gene lookup returns CDR1 LNHDA and CDR2 SQIVND (reference sequence). The CDR3 contains 13 residues. V was pared by 7 bases and J by 7 bases, with 16 bases between. Here the CDR3 reads CASTTDPSGTQYF. Here the CDR3 DNA reads TGTGCCAGTACCACCGATCCCTCGGGGACCCAGTACTTC.

This clone was observed once. This chain links TRBV7-2 with TRBJ1-3; D gene uncertain. The V end was cut by 0 bases, the J end by 0 bases, with 9 bases between. Germline V gene sequence: CDR1 SGHTA, CDR2 FQGNSA. This CDR3 region has 16 residues. CDR3 sequence (DNA): TGTGCCAGCAGCTTAGCGGTACGGAGCTCTGGAAACACCATATATTTT. The encoded protein is CASSLAVRSSGNTIYF.

V usage is TRBV18 and J usage is TRBJ1-2, with D possibly being TRBD1 (5 bases). The V end lost 6 bases, the J end lost 4 bases, and 12 bases lay between the germline ends. The CDR3 is 13 residues long. Germline loops: CDR1 KGHSH, CDR2 LQKENI. The CDR3: CASSEGNGYGYTF. The CDR3 coding sequence is TGTGCCAGCTCGGAGGGGAATGGCTATGGCTACACCTTC.